A selection of T cell receptor beta chains follows, all from one sample in a study of blood T cell repertoires in COVID-19. Sequencing was performed with immunoSEQ multiplex PCR; in TCRdb, only in-frame clones are kept and a portion is missing. There are over 100,000 clones in the sample; roughly nine tenths occur only once, and under 5% lies in the top ten. The sample consisted of peripheral blood. Receptors originate from a man aged 35 to 55 with acute or convalescent COVID-19. The CDR3 runs from the conserved cysteine through the conserved F or W. The D gene is left open where the match is weak. Clone size is shown for a subset of rows, as once, few, many or a class of expanded clone.

j_call,d_call,clone_size,v_call,cdr3_aa,cdr3_nt
TRBJ1-1,-,-,TRBV9,CASSSEGLRGSTEAFF,TGTGCCAGCAGCTCAGAGGGGTTGCGGGGAAGCACTGAAGCTTTCTTT
TRBJ2-2,-,-,TRBV3-1/TRBV3-2,CASSQNRGGTGELFF,TGTGCCAGCAGCCAGAACAGGGGGGGCACCGGGGAGCTGTTTTTT
TRBJ1-1,-,-,TRBV4-3,CASSQAPTESTEAFF,TGCGCCAGCAGCCAAGCTCCGACAGAGAGCACTGAAGCTTTCTTT
TRBJ1-2,TRBD1,-,TRBV18,CASSPFSGQGYGYTF,TGTGCCAGCTCACCATTCTCGGGACAGGGGTATGGCTACACCTTC
TRBJ2-1,-,-,TRBV5-1,CASSSGQTPGDEQFF,TGCGCCAGCAGCTCCGGACAGACCCCAGGGGATGAGCAGTTCTTC
TRBJ2-5,TRBD1,once,TRBV5-8,CASSLFRGRETQYF,TGTGCCAGCAGCTTATTCAGGGGGCGGGAGACCCAGTACTTC
TRBJ1-4,-,few,TRBV30,CACRTTGKLFF,TGTGCCTGCCGAACCACAGGGAAACTGTTTTTT
TRBJ1-2,TRBD1,-,TRBV4-3,CASSQDLAGGYGYTF,TGCGCCAGCAGCCAAGATCTGGCAGGGGGCTATGGCTACACCTTC
TRBJ2-3,TRBD2,once,TRBV11-3,CASSPGLAGGSTDTQYF,TGTGCCAGCAGTCCTGGACTAGCGGGGGGAAGCACAGATACGCAGTATTTT
TRBJ2-5,TRBD1,-,TRBV19,CASSPLVGQGSQETQYF,TGTGCCAGTAGTCCCCTCGTGGGACAGGGTTCCCAAGAGACCCAGTACTTC
TRBJ1-1,TRBD1,-,TRBV20-1,CSASVGQGDTEAFF,TGCAGTGCTAGTGTCGGACAGGGGGACACTGAAGCTTTCTTT
TRBJ1-1,-,once,TRBV7-8,CASSTGTHDGAFF,TGTGCCAGCAGCACCGGGACACACGACGGAGCTTTCTTT
TRBJ2-5,TRBD1,-,TRBV13,CASSIWDRGQETQYF,TGTGCCAGCAGCATATGGGACAGGGGGCAAGAGACCCAGTACTTC
TRBJ1-6,-,-,TRBV5-6,CASSLDGHSSYNSPLHF,TGTGCCAGCAGCTTGGATGGGCACAGCTCCTATAATTCACCCCTCCACTTT
TRBJ2-5,TRBD2,-,TRBV7-8,CASSLAPSGGIRETQYF,TGTGCCAGCAGCTTAGCGCCTAGCGGGGGGATCCGGGAGACCCAGTACTTC
TRBJ2-2,-,-,TRBV29-1,CSVEAANTGELFF,TGCAGCGTTGAGGCGGCGAACACCGGGGAGCTGTTTTTT
TRBJ2-5,TRBD2,-,TRBV10-3,CAISEFSSGSGETQYF,TGTGCCATCAGTGAGTTCTCTAGCGGTTCCGGAGAGACCCAGTACTTC
TRBJ2-1,-,-,TRBV4-1,CASSRGGNEQFF,TGCGCCAGCAGCCGAGGGGGCAATGAGCAGTTCTTC
TRBJ2-1,-,-,TRBV20-1,CSAREYNEQFF,TGCAGTGCTAGGGAGTACAATGAGCAGTTCTTC
TRBJ2-3,TRBD2,-,TRBV7-2,CASRGGGGDTQYF,TGTGCCAGCCGCGGGGGTGGGGGAGATACGCAGTATTTT
TRBJ2-3,-,-,TRBV4-2,CASSQEGAREDTQYF,TGTGCCAGCAGCCAAGAAGGGGCCAGGGAAGATACGCAGTATTTT
TRBJ1-1,-,-,TRBV20-1,CSASLEAFF,TGCAGTGCTAGCCTTGAAGCTTTCTTT
TRBJ1-1,TRBD1,-,TRBV5-8,CASSSTGYTEAFF,TGTGCCAGCAGCTCGACAGGGTACACTGAAGCTTTCTTT
TRBJ1-6,-,few,TRBV19,CASRPGVGGSPLHF,TGTGCCAGTAGACCCGGCGTCGGGGGTTCACCCCTCCACTTT
TRBJ1-2,-,-,TRBV3-1/TRBV3-2,CASSQDNNQRGYTF,TGTGCCAGCAGCCAAGATAACAACCAGAGGGGCTACACCTTC
TRBJ2-5,-,-,TRBV12-3/TRBV12-4,CASSSGRAAAQYF,TGTGCCAGCAGTTCGGGAAGGGCGGCAGCCCAGTACTTC